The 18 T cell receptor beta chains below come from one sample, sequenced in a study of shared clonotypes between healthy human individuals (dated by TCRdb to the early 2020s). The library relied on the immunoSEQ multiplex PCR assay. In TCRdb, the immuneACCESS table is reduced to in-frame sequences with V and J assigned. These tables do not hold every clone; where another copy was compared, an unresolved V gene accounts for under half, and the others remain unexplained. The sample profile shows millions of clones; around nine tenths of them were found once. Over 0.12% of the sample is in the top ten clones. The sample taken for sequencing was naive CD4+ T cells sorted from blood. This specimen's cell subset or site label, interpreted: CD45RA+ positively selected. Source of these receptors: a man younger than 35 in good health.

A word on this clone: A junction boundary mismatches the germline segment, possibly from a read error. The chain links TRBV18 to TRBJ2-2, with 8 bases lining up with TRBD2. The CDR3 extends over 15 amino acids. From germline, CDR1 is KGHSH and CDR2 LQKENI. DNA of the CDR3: TGTGCCACCTCACCGAGCGGGAGTAGCACCGGGGAGCTGTTTTTT. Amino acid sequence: CATSPSGSSTGELFF.

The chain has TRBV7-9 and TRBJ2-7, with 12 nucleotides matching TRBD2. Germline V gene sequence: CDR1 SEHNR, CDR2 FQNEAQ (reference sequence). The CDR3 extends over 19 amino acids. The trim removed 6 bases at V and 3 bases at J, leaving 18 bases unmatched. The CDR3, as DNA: TGTGCCAGCAGTAGATGCGGACTAGCGGGGTCCTTTTGCTACTACGAGCAGTACTTC. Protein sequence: CASSRCGLAGSFCYYEQYF.

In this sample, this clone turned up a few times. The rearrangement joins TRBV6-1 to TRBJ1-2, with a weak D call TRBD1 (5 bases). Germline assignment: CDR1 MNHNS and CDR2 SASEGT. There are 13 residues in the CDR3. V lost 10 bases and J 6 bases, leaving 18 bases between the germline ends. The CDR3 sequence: CAILTGGVHGYTF. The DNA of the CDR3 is TGTGCCATCTTAACCGGGGGAGTTCATGGCTACACCTTC.

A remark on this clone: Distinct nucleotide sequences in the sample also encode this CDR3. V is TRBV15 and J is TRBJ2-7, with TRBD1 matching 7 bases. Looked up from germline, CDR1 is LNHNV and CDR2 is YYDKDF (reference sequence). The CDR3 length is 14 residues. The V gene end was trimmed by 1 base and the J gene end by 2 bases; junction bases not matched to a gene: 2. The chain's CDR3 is CATSRGQGAYEQYF. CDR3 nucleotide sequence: TGTGCCACCAGCAGAGGACAGGGTGCCTACGAGCAGTACTTC.

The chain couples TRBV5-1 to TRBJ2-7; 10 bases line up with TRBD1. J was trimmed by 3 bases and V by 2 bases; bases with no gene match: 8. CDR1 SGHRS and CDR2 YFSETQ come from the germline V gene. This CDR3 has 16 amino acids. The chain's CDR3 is CASSLPKGTGDYEQYF. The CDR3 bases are TGCGCCAGCAGCTTACCAAAAGGGACAGGGGACTACGAGCAGTACTTC.

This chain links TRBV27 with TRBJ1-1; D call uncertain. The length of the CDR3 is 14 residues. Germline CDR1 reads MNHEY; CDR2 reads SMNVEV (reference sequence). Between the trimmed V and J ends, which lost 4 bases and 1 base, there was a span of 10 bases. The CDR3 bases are TGTGCCAGCAGTTGGAGACTGGAGAACACTGAAGCTTTCTTT. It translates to CASSWRLENTEAFF.

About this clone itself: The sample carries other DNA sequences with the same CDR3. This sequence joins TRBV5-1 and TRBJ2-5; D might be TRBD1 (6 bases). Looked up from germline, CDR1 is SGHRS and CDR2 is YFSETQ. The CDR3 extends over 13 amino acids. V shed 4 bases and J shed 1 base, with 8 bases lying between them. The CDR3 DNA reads TGCGCCAGCAGCCCAGGGGTCCAAGAGACCCAGTACTTC. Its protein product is CASSPGVQETQYF.

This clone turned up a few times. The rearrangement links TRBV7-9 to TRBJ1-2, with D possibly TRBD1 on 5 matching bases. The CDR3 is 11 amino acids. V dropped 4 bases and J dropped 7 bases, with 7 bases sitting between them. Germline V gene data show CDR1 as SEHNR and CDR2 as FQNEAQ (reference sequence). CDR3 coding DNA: TGTGCCAGCAGCTCGACAGCTGGCTACACCTTC. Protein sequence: CASSSTAGYTF.

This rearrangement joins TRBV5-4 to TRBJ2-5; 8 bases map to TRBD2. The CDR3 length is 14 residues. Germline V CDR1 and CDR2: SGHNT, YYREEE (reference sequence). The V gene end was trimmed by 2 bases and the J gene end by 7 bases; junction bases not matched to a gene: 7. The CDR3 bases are TGTGCCAGCAGCTTAGCGGGGGCCTCATGGACCCAGTACTTC. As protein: CASSLAGASWTQYF. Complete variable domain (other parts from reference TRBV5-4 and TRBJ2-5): ETGVTQSPTHLIKTRGQQVTLRCSSQSGHNTVSWYQQALGQGPQFIFQYYREEENGRGNFPPRFSGLQFPNYSSELNVNALELDDSALYLCASSLAGASWTQYFGPGTRLLVL.

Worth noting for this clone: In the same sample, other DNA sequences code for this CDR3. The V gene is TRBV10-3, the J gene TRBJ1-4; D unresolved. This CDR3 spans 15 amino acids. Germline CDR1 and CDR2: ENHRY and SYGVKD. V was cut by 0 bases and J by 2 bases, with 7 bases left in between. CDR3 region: CAISESGATNEKLFF. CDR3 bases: TGTGCCATCAGTGAGTCCGGAGCGACTAATGAAAAACTGTTTTTT.

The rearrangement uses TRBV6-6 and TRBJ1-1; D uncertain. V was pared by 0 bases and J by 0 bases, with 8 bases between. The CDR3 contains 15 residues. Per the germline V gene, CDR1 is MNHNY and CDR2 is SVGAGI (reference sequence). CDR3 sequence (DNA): TGTGCCAGCAGTTACTCTGCGGCCATGAACACTGAAGCTTTCTTT. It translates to CASSYSAAMNTEAFF.

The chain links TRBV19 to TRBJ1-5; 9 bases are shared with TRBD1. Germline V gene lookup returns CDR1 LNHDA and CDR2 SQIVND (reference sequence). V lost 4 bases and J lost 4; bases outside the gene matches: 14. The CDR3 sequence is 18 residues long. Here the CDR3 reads CASSTSRTGGAGNQPQHF. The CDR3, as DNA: TGTGCCAGTAGTACGAGCCGTACAGGGGGCGCAGGGAATCAGCCCCAGCATTTT.

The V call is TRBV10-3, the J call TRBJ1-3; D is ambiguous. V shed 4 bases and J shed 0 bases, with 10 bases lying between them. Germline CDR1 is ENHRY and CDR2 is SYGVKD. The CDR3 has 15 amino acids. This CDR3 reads CAISGVGNSGNTIYF. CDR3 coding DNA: TGTGCCATCAGTGGGGTCGGGAACTCTGGAAACACCATATATTTT.

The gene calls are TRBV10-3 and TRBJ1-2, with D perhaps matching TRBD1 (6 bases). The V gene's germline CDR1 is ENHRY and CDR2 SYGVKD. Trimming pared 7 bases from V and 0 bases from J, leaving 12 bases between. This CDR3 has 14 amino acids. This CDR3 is CAITHGQPNYGYTF. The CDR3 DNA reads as TGTGCCATCACACACGGACAGCCTAACTATGGCTACACCTTC.

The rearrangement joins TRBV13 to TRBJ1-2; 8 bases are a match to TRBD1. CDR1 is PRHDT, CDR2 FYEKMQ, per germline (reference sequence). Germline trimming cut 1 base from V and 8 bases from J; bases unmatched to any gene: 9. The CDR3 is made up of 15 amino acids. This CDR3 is CASSLVGDRPGGYTF. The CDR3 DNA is TGTGCCAGCAGCTTAGTCGGGGACAGGCCAGGAGGCTACACCTTC.

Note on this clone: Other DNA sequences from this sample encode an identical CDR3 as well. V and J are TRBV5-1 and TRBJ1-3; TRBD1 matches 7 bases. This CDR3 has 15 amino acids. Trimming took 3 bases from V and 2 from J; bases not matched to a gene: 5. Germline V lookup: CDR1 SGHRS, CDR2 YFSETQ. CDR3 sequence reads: CASSSNTGAGNTIYF. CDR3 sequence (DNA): TGCGCCAGCAGCTCAAACACAGGGGCTGGAAACACCATATATTTT.

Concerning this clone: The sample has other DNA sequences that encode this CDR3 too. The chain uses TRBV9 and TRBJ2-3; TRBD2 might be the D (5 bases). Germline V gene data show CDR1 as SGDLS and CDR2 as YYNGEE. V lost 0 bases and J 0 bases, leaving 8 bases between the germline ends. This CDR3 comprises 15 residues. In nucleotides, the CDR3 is TGTGCCAGCAGCGTAGGGGGAGCTAGCACAGATACGCAGTATTTT. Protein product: CASSVGGASTDTQYF. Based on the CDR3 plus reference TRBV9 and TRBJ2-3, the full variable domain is DSGVTQTPKHLITATGQRVTLRCSPRSGDLSVYWYQQSLDQGLQFLIQYYNGEERAKGNILERFSAQQFPDLHSELNLSSLELGDSALYFCASSVGGASTDTQYFGPGTRLTVL.

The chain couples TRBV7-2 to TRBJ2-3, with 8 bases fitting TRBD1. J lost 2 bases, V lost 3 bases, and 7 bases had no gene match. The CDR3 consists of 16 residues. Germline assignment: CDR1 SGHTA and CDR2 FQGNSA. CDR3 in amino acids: CASSFVGTGLTDTQYF. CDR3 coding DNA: TGTGCCAGCAGCTTCGTGGGGACAGGCCTCACAGATACGCAGTATTTT.